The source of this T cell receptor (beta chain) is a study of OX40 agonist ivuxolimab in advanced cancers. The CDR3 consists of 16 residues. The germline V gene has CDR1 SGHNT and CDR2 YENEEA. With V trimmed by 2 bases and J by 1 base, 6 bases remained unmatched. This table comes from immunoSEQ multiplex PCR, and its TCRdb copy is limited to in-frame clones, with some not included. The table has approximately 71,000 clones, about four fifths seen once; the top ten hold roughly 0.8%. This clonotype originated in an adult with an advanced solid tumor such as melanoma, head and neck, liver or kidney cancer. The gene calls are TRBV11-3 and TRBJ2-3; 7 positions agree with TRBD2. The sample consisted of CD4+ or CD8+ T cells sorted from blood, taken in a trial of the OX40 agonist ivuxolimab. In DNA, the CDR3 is TGTGCCAGCAGCTTACGGGGAAGCGGGGGCACAGATACGCAGTATTTT. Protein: CASSLRGSGGTDTQYF.